Each of the 19 T cell receptor beta chains below was sequenced from the same sample in a study of blood T cell repertoires in COVID-19. Profiled with immunoSEQ multiplex PCR; TCRdb holds only in-frame clones, not every one. The table lists around 150,000 clones, 70% to 90% of them singletons. Sequencing was performed on peripheral blood. The receptors here all came from a man aged 65-85 years with acute or convalescent COVID-19.

The chain recombines TRBV25-1 with TRBJ2-7; TRBD1 is a possible D gene (5 bases). Germline lookup yields CDR1 MGHDK and CDR2 SYGVNS. Trimming shortened V by 0 bases and J by 5 bases, and 8 bases separated the two germline ends. There are 13 residues in the CDR3. CDR3 sequence: CASSEYRVHEQYF. The CDR3 coding sequence is TGTGCCAGCAGTGAATACAGGGTACACGAGCAGTACTTC.

Concerning this clone itself: This sample also contains other DNA sequences that code for the same CDR3. The chain carries TRBV7-3 and TRBJ2-1; TRBD2 agrees at 11 bases. Germline V lookup: CDR1 SGHTA, CDR2 FQGTGA. CDR3 length equals 15 residues. V gave up 5 bases and J gave up 2 bases; unmatched junction bases: 2. The CDR3 DNA follows: TGTGCCAGCAGCCCACTAGCGGGAGCCTACAATGAGCAGTTCTTC. It encodes CASSPLAGAYNEQFF.

V and J are TRBV19 and TRBJ2-2, with 9 bases that match TRBD1. The CDR3 totals 16 residues. J gave up 4 bases and V 5 bases, and 8 bases lay outside the gene matches. Per germline, CDR1 LNHDA and CDR2 SQIVND (reference sequence). The CDR3 spells CASSGRQGGPTGELFF. The CDR3 bases are TGTGCCAGTAGTGGGAGACAGGGGGGGCCCACCGGGGAGCTGTTTTTT.

The gene calls are TRBV29-1 and TRBJ2-7; 7 bases are a match to TRBD1. The CDR3 is 13 amino acids. V shed 3 bases and J 5 bases; nucleotides not matched to a gene: 7. Germline V gives CDR1 SQVTM, CDR2 ANQGSEA. CDR3 bases: TGCAGCGTTGATGGACAGGCGGGCCACGAGCAGTACTTC. Residues: CSVDGQAGHEQYF.

The rearrangement joins TRBV28 to TRBJ1-5; 7 bases align to TRBD1. V shed 5 bases, J shed 2 bases, and the junction held 9 bases outside the gene matches. The CDR3 has 16 amino acids. Germline lookup yields CDR1 MDHEN and CDR2 SYDVKM. CDR3 bases: TGTGCCAGCAGTCCTTTAACAGGGGTGGGCAATCAGCCCCAGCATTTT. This translates into CASSPLTGVGNQPQHF.

V usage is TRBV2 and J usage is TRBJ2-7, with 7 bases matching TRBD1. Germline-derived CDR1 and CDR2 are SNHLY and FYNNEI. Trimming at V came to 2 bases and at J to 4 bases, leaving 8 bases not matched to a gene. The CDR3 spans 15 residues. CDR3 in DNA: TGTGCCAGCAGTGAAAACCCAGGGGGTCAGTACGAGCAGTACTTC. Translation gives CASSENPGGQYEQYF.

The chain is built from TRBV7-9 and TRBJ2-2, with 12 bases fitting TRBD2. CDR1 is SEHNR and CDR2 is FQNEAQ in the germline V gene (reference sequence). The CDR3 extends over 16 amino acids. The ends lost 6 bases at V and 3 bases at J; junction bases unmatched: 5. CDR3 coding DNA: TGTGCCAGCAGGCTGACTAGCGGGAGAGACACCGGGGAGCTGTTTTTT. This sequence encodes CASRLTSGRDTGELFF.

This sequence joins TRBV28 and TRBJ1-2, with D possibly TRBD1 on 6 matching bases. From germline, CDR1 is MDHEN and CDR2 SYDVKM. V was shortened by 6 bases and J by 4 bases, with 12 bases between the two germline ends. The CDR3 totals 13 residues. The CDR3 sequence is CASRPGTLYGYTF. For the CDR3, the DNA is TGTGCCAGCAGACCGGGGACACTCTATGGCTACACCTTC.

This rearrangement joins TRBV12-3 or TRBV12-4 to TRBJ2-7; TRBD1 is a possible D gene (6 bases). CDR3 length: 13 residues. Trimming removed 10 bases from V and 2 bases from J, with 15 bases in between. The CDR3 region is CATARDNTYEQYF. CDR3 nucleotides: TGTGCCACGGCCCGGGACAACACCTACGAGCAGTACTTC.

This clone was found once. The V call is TRBV11-1, the J call TRBJ2-3, with D unresolved. CDR1 is SGHAT, CDR2 FQDESV, per germline (reference sequence). V was trimmed by 2 bases and J by 4 bases, leaving 10 bases between them. The CDR3 covers 14 residues. The CDR3 DNA reads as TGTGCCAGCAGCTTATCGCCAGTGGCAGATACGCAGTATTTT. Its translation: CASSLSPVADTQYF.

The DNA of the CDR3 is TGTGCCAGCAGACAGGCCGATAATTCACCCCTCCACTTT. This gives the protein CASRQADNSPLHF. The J gene is TRBJ1-6, the V gene TRBV25-1; tentative D call: TRBD1 (5 bases). The CDR3 consists of 13 residues. CDR1 is MGHDK and CDR2 is SYGVNS in the germline V gene. V dropped 6 bases and J dropped 5 bases, with 8 bases sitting between them.

This chain uses TRBV6-5 with TRBJ1-1; D not certain. V gave up 2 bases and J gave up 0 bases, with 13 bases separating them. Germline V lookup: CDR1 MNHEY, CDR2 SVGAGI. This CDR3 contains 16 residues. The CDR3 bases are TGTGCCAGCAGTTACGGGCAGGCCGGCGTGAACACTGAAGCTTTCTTT. Its translation: CASSYGQAGVNTEAFF.

The chain has TRBV19 and TRBJ2-7, with 12 bases identical to TRBD2. CDR3 length: 14 amino acids. V gave up 5 bases and J gave up 5 bases; unmatched junction bases: 4. Germline V CDR1 and CDR2: LNHDA, SQIVND (reference sequence). In DNA form, the CDR3 reads TGTGCCAGTAGTCGGCCTAGCGGGAGGGACGAGCAGTACTTC. Its translation: CASSRPSGRDEQYF. The full variable domain, rest sourced from reference TRBV19 and TRBJ2-7, is DGGITQSPKYLFRKEGQNVTLSCEQNLNHDAMYWYRQDPGQGLRLIYYSQIVNDFQKGDIAEGYSVSREKKESFPLTVTSAQKNPTAFYLCASSRPSGRDEQYFGPGTRLTVT.

The genes are TRBV5-5 and TRBJ2-7; 8 nucleotides agree with TRBD1. The CDR3 length is 12 residues. CDR1 and CDR2 (germline): SGHKS, YYEKEE (reference sequence). The junction had 7 bases not matched to a gene; V was cut back by 5 bases and J by 9 bases. The CDR3, as DNA: TGTGCCAGCAGTCTGACAGGGGACGGGCAGTACTTC. It translates to CASSLTGDGQYF.

The count of this clone is one. The genes are TRBV2 and TRBJ2-5; D is unresolved. The CDR3 sequence is 11 residues long. Germline loops: CDR1 SNHLY, CDR2 FYNNEI. V was pared by 6 bases and J by 5 bases, with 7 bases between. CDR3 amino acids: CASRAMETQYF. As DNA, the CDR3 is TGTGCCAGCAGGGCAATGGAGACCCAGTACTTC.

This chain joins TRBV2 and TRBJ2-2, with D possibly matching TRBD1 (7 bases). CDR1 is SNHLY and CDR2 is FYNNEI in the germline V gene. The CDR3 has 14 amino acids. V was trimmed by 7 bases and J by 3 bases, leaving 12 bases between them. The chain's CDR3 is CASTDREDTGELFF. The CDR3 coding sequence is TGTGCCAGCACAGACAGGGAGGACACCGGGGAGCTGTTTTTT. The entire variable domain, with the rest obtained from reference TRBV2 and TRBJ2-2, is as follows: EPEVTQTPSHQVTQMGQEVILRCVPISNHLYFYWYRQILGQKVEFLVSFYNNEISEKSEIFDDQFSVERPDGSNFTLKIRSTKLEDSAMYFCASTDREDTGELFFGEGSRLTVL.

This clone was seen a few times. Other DNA sequences within the sample encode an identical CDR3. This chain joins TRBV27 and TRBJ1-2; 7 bases are a match to TRBD1. The V segment lost 8 bases and the J segment 0 bases; nucleotides outside the gene matches: 3. CDR3 length equals 13 residues. Germline V lookup: CDR1 MNHEY, CDR2 SMNVEV (reference sequence). CDR3 nucleotides: TGTGCCAGCTCAGACAGGGCTAACTATGGCTACACCTTC. Its protein product is CASSDRANYGYTF.

The genes are TRBV6-2 or TRBV6-3 and TRBJ1-5; D remains ambiguous. Germline V gene sequence: CDR1 MNHEY, CDR2 SVGEGT. CDR3 length equals 14 residues. V was shortened by 2 bases and J by 0 bases, with 5 bases between the two germline ends. Here the CDR3 reads CASSYGGSNQPQHF. CDR3 coding DNA: TGTGCCAGCAGTTACGGCGGTAGCAATCAGCCCCAGCATTTT.

The chain carries TRBV3-1 (or the pseudogene TRBV3-2) and TRBJ2-7, with TRBD1 matching 12 bases. This CDR3 region has 14 residues. Germline loops: CDR1 LGHDT, CDR2 YNNKEL (reference sequence). V shed 4 bases and J 6 bases; nucleotides not matched to a gene: 4. CDR3 amino acids: CASSRDRGLSEQYF. For the CDR3, the DNA is TGTGCCAGCAGCCGGGACAGGGGGCTAAGCGAGCAGTACTTC.